This entry features one TCR beta chain sequence. No antigen is known for it. Nothing much larger sits one base from this clone, and base qualities are not available. At diagnosis, tumor, uninvolved tumor-adjacent lung and peripheral blood were collected and then preserved as a mix of FFPE and fresh-frozen material. Blood samples were analyzed as peripheral blood mononuclear cells for TCR repertoire profiling. The data were obtained in a study of T cells in localized non-small cell lung cancer (dated by TCRdb to the early 2020s). A note on the overall study: The study examined T cell repertoires in approximately 240 patients with early-stage NSCLC and compared tumors with uninvolved tumor-adjacent lungs. A mean age of around 66 years was recorded for the NSCLC patients, of whom some 130 were male and 85 to 110 were female. The cohort consisted of 236 treatment-naive NSCLC patients whose localized lung tumors had been resected. The paper's findings and limits, for the study overall: Because of the exploratory design, TCR variables were selected using unadjusted p-values without false-discovery rate correction. Higher blood T cell density associated with longer overall survival, while higher adjacent-lung clonality associated with shorter survival. Uninvolved tumor-adjacent lung showed the highest T cell clonality, higher than tumor, which suggests more focused antigenic responses in the uninvolved tumor-adjacent lung. Of the top 100 tumor clones, a median of roughly 56 were detected in paired uninvolved adjacent lung; around 30 were also among that lung's top 100. Because multi-region tumor sequencing was not done, intratumor heterogeneity could not be ruled out.

The CDR3, cysteine through phenylalanine, is 16 amino acids long. Kept here is only the CDR3 DNA, which spans 48 bases and is read in frame from base 1. CDR1 and CDR2, looked up from the germline V gene (reference sequence), are LNHNV and YYDKDF. V and J lose 1 base and 3 bases, and a span of 16 bases separates them. The immunoSEQ Assay was used to sequence TCR beta CDR3 regions from DNA. The study's processing was this. To compute T cell density, TCR beta template counts were normalized to usable DNA, which was estimated by amplifying housekeeping genes. Using the preseqR package, richness was estimated by extrapolating to 120,000 templates for tissue samples and 400,000 templates for PBMC samples. Clonality was defined as one minus Pielou's evenness. Tissue-enriched TCRs were identified by differential abundance testing using productive amino-acid clonotypes, minimum total count 5 and alpha 0.1. The Jaccard Index and the Morisita Overlap Index were used to quantify repertoire overlap between compartments. TCR beta CDR3s were clustered by GLIPH together with public tetramer-defined viral CDR3s, and at least three viral sequences plus V-gene enrichment were required for viral motifs. The source is immuneACCESS, and TCRdb retained only in-frame sequences with V and J called. Part of the clones is not carried over; for the studies checked, unresolved V genes explain less than half of this, and the remainder is unexplained. V, J and clone size reflect that table, while D and trimming were determined from the DNA. For this sample the table gives some 49,000 clones, of which approximately 81% were detected only once. Roughly 18% of the sample is taken by the ten largest.

The V gene is TRBV15 and the J gene is TRBJ2-7; the D gene is possibly TRBD1, with 6 bases matching. The source material was peripheral blood mononuclear cells, sampled before any cancer treatment. The sequence was collected from a man aged 40-75 years with stage III lung adenocarcinoma. The CDR3: CATSRGGQSSYYEQYF. In nucleotide form, the sequence is TGTGCCACCAGCAGAGGTGGACAGTCTTCCTACTACGAGCAGTACTTC.